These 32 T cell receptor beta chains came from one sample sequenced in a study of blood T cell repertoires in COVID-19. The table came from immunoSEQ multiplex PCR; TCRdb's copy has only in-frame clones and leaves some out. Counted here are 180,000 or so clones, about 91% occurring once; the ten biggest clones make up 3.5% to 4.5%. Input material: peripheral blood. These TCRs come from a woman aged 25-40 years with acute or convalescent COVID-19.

The CDR3 DNA is TGTGCCAGCAGGGGAGGGGAGACCCAGTACTTC. The encoded protein is CASRGGETQYF. The J gene is TRBJ2-5, the V gene TRBV6-5; 7 bases align to TRBD2. The CDR3 spans 11 residues. Germline trimming cut 6 bases from V and 5 bases from J; bases unmatched to any gene: 0. From germline, CDR1 is MNHEY and CDR2 SVGAGI.

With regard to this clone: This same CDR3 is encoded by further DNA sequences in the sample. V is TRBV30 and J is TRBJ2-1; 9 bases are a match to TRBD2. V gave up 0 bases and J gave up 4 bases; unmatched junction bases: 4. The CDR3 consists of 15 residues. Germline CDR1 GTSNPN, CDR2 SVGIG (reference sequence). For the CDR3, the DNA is TGTGCCTGGAGTGTACGGCTAGCGGGGTACAATGAGCAGTTCTTC. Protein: CAWSVRLAGYNEQFF.

This CDR3 reads CASSEQGSQPQHF. CDR3 DNA: TGTGCCAGCAGTGAACAGGGCTCTCAGCCCCAGCATTTT. The chain joins TRBV2 to TRBJ1-5; TRBD1 is a possible D gene (5 bases). V gave up 2 bases and J gave up 6 bases, with 8 bases separating them. There are 13 residues in the CDR3. In germline, CDR1 is SNHLY, CDR2 FYNNEI.

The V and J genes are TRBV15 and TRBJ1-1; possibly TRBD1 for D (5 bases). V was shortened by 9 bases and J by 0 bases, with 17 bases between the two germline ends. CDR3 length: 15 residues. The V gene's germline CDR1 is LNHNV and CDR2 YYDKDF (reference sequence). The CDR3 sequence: CATRPGGEMNTEAFF. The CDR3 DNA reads TGTGCCACGCGGCCGGGGGGTGAAATGAACACTGAAGCTTTCTTT.

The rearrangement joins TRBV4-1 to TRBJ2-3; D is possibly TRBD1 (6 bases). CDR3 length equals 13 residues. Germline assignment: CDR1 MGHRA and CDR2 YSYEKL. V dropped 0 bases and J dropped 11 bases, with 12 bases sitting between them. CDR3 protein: CASSQETGYGQYF. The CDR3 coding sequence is TGCGCCAGCAGCCAAGAAACAGGGTACGGGCAGTATTTT.

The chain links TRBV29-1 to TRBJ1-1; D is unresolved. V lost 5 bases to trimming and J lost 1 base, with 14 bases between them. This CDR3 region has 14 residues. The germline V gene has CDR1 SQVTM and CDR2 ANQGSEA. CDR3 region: CSVRPRGWNTEAFF. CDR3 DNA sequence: TGCAGCGTTCGGCCCAGAGGTTGGAACACTGAAGCTTTCTTT.

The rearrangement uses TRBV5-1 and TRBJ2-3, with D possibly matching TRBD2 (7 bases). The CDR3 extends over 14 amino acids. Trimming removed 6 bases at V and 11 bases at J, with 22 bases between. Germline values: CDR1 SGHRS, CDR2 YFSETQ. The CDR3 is CASKGEGRWLEQYF. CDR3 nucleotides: TGCGCCAGCAAGGGGGAGGGCCGCTGGTTGGAGCAGTATTTT.

Here the CDR3 reads CASRTDRSGDSPLHF. DNA of the CDR3: TGTGCCAGCAGGACTGACAGGTCTGGGGATTCACCCCTCCACTTT. This rearrangement joins TRBV6-5 to TRBJ1-6; TRBD1 is a possible D gene (6 bases). This CDR3 spans 15 amino acids. V was cut by 6 bases and J by 8 bases, with 17 bases left in between. Germline V gives CDR1 MNHEY, CDR2 SVGAGI.

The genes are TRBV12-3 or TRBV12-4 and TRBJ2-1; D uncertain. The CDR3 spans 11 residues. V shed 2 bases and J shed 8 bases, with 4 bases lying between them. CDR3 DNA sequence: TGTGCCAGCAGTTTACGGGATGAGCAGTTCTTC. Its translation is CASSLRDEQFF.

The CDR3 DNA reads TGTGCCAGCAGCCGAGCGGGGACTAGCGGGAGTGAGACCCAGTACTTC. Its translation is CASSRAGTSGSETQYF. J is TRBJ2-5 and V is TRBV4-2; TRBD2 matches 14 bases. This CDR3 is built from 16 residues. Germline V gene data show CDR1 as LGHNA and CDR2 as YNFKEQ. Trimming took 4 bases from V and 5 from J; bases not matched to a gene: 6.

Here the CDR3 DNA reads TGTGCCAGCAGCGCAGTTCCCGACTATGGCTACACCTTC. This gives the protein CASSAVPDYGYTF. This chain joins TRBV5-4 and TRBJ1-2; D is uncertain. The germline V and J ends were trimmed by 4 bases and 3 bases, with 10 bases remaining between them. Germline CDR1 SGHNT, CDR2 YYREEE (reference sequence). The length of the CDR3 is 13 residues.

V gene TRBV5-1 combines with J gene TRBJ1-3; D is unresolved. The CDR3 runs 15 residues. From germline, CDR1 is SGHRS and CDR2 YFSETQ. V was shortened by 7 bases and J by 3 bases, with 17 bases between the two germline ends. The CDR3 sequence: CASSLTGNYGNTIYF. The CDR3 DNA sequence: TGCGCCAGCTCTTTGACGGGAAACTATGGAAACACCATATATTTT.

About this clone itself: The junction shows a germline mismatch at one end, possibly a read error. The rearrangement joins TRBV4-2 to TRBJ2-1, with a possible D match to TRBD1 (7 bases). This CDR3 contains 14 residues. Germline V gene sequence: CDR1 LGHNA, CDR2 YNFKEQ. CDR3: CASSQDAGQRVLLF. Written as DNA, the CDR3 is TGTGCCAGCAGCCAAGACGCGGGACAGCGGGTTCTGCTCTTC.

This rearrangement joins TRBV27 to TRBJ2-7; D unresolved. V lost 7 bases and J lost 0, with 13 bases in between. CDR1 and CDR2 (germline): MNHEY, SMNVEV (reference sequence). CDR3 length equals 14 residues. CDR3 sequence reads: CASTPTVNSYEQYF. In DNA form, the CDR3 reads TGTGCCAGCACCCCCACAGTTAACTCCTACGAGCAGTACTTC.

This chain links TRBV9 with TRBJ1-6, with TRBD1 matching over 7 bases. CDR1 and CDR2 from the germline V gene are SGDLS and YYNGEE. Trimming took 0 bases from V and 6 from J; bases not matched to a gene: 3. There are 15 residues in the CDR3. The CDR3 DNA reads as TGTGCCAGCAGCGTAGAGCACAGGGGTAATTCACCCCTCCACTTT. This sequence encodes CASSVEHRGNSPLHF.

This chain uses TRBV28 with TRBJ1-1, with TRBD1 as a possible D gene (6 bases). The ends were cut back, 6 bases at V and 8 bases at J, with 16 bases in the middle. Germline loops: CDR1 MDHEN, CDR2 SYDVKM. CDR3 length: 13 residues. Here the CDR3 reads CASRGISRGEAFF. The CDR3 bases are TGTGCCAGCAGAGGAATATCCAGGGGCGAAGCTTTCTTT.

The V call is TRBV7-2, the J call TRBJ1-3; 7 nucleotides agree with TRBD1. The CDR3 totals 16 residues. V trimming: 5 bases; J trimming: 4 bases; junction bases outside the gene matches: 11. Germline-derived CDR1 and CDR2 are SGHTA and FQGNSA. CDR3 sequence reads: CASSTRRTGAGNTIYF. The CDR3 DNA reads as TGTGCCAGCAGCACCCGCCGTACAGGGGCGGGAAACACCATATATTTT.

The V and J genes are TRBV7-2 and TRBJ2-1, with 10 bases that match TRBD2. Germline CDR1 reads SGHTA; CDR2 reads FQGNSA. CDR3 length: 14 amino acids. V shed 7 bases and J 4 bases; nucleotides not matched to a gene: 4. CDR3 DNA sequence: TGTGCCAGCACCCTAGCGGGGGCTTACAATGAGCAGTTCTTC. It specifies CASTLAGAYNEQFF.

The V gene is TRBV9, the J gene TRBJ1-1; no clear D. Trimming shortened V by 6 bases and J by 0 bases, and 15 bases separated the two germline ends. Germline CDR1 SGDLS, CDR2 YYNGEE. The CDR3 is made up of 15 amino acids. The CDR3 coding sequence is TGTGCCAGCACCTTTGCGGCGAGAATGAACACTGAAGCTTTCTTT. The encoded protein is CASTFAARMNTEAFF.

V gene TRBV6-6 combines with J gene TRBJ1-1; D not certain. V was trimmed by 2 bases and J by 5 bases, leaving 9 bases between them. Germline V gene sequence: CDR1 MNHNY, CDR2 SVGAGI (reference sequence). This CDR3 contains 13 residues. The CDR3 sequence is CASSYIGETEAFF. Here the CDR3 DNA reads TGTGCCAGCAGTTACATAGGAGAAACTGAAGCTTTCTTT.

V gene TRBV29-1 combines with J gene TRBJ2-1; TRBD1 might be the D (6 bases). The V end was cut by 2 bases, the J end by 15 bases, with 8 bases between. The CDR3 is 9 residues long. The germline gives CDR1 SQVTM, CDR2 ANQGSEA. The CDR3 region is CSVEPQGFF. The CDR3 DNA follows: TGCAGCGTTGAACCACAGGGGTTCTTC.

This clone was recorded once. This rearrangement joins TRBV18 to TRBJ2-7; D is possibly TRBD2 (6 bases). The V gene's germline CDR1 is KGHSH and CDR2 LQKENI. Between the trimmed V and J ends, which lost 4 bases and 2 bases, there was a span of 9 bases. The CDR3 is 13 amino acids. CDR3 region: CASSLGGTYEQYF. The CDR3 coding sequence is TGTGCCAGCTCACTCGGGGGAACCTACGAGCAGTACTTC.

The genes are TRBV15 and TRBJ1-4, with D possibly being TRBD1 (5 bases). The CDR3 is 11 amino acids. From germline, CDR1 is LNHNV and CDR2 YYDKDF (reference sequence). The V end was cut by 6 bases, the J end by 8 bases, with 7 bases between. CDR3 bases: TGTGCCACCAGGGGGCTGGAAAAACTGTTTTTT. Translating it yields CATRGLEKLFF.

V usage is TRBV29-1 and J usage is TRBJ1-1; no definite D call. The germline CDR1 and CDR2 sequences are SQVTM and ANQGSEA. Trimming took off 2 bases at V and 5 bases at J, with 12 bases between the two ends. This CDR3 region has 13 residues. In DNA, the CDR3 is TGCAGCGTTGAAAGCCAGGTCGTGACTGAAGCTTTCTTT. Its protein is CSVESQVVTEAFF.

CDR3 loop: CASSQGGLPGNTIYF. The CDR3 nucleotides read TGTGCCAGCAGCCAAGGGGGCCTTCCTGGAAACACCATATATTTT. The V gene is TRBV4-2, the J gene TRBJ1-3, with D perhaps TRBD1 (5 bases). V was trimmed by 1 base and J by 2 bases, leaving 9 bases between them. The germline CDR1 and CDR2 sequences are LGHNA and YNFKEQ. The CDR3 is 15 residues long.

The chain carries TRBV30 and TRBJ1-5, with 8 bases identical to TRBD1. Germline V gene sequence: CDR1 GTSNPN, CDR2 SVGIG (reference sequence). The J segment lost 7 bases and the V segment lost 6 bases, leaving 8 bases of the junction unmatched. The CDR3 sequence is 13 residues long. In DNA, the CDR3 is TGTGCCTGTAATCAGGGGGCAGGACAGCCCCAGCATTTT. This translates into CACNQGAGQPQHF.

In DNA form, the CDR3 reads TGCGCCAGCAGCCCACAGGGAGATACGCAGTATTTT. Translated, it gives CASSPQGDTQYF. The rearrangement joins TRBV5-1 to TRBJ2-3; D might be TRBD1 (6 bases). V shed 4 bases and J shed 5 bases, with 8 bases lying between them. Per the germline V gene, CDR1 is SGHRS and CDR2 is YFSETQ. This CDR3 is built from 12 residues.

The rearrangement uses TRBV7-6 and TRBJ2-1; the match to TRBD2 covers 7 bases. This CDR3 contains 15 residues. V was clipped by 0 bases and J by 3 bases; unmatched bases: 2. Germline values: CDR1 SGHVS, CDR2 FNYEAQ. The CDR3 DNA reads TGTGCCAGCAGCTTAGCCCTAGCGGACTACAATGAGCAGTTCTTC. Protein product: CASSLALADYNEQFF.

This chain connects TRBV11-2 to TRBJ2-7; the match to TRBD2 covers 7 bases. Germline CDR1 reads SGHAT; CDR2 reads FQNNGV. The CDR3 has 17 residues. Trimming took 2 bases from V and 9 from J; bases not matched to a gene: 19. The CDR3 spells CASSLSRTSAILSGQYF. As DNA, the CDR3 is TGTGCCAGCAGCTTATCAAGAACTAGCGCAATTTTATCGGGGCAGTACTTC.

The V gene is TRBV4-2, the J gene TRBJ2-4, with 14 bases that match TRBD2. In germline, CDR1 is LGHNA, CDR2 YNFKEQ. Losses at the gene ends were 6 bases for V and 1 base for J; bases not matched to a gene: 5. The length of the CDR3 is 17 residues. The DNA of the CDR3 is TGTGCCAGCAGGGGACTAGCGGGAGAAGGGGCCAAAAACATTCAGTACTTC. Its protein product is CASRGLAGEGAKNIQYF.

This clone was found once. The CDR3 sequence is CASSPQTGNTEAFF. In DNA form, the CDR3 reads TGTGCCAGCAGCCCCCAGACAGGGAACACTGAAGCTTTCTTT. The V call is TRBV7-8, the J call TRBJ1-1, with a tentative D call TRBD1 (6 bases). The CDR3 runs to 14 residues. Germline-derived CDR1 and CDR2 are SGHVS and FQNEAQ. The V end lost 5 bases, the J end lost 1 base, and 11 bases lay between the germline ends. Drawing the rest from reference TRBV7-8 and TRBJ1-1, the complete variable domain is GAGVSQSPRYKVAKRGQDVALRCDPISGHVSLFWYQQALGQGPEFLTYFQNEAQLDKSGLPSDRFFAERPEGSVSTLKIQRTQQEDSAVYLCASSPQTGNTEAFFGQGTRLTVV.

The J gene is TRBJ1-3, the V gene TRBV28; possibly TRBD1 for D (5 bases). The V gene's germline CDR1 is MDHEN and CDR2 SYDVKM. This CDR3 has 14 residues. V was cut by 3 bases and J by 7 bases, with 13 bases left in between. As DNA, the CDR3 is TGTGCCAGCAGTTTTGGAGGAGGGGACAACACCATATATTTT. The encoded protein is CASSFGGGDNTIYF.